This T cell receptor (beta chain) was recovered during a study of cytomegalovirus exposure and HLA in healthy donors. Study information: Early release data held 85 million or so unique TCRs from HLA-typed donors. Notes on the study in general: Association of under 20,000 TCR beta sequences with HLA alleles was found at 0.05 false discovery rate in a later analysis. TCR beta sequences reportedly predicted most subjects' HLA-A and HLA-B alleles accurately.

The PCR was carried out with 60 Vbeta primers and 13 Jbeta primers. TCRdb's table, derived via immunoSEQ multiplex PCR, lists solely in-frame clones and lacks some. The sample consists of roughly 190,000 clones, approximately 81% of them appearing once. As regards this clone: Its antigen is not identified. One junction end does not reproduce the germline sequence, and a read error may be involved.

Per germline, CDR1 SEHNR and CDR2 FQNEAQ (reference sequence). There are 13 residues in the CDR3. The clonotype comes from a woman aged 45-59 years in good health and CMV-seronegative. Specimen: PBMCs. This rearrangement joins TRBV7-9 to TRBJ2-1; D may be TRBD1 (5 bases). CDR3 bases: TGTTCCAGCAGCTACGACAGAGACAATGAGCAGTTCTTC. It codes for CSSSYDRDNEQFF.